One and the same sample provided the 17 T cell receptor beta chains below, sequenced in a study of blood T cell repertoires in COVID-19. Measured with immunoSEQ multiplex PCR; TCRdb has only the in-frame clones, and not every one. The sample lists about 190,000 clones; around 80% were seen once. The sample taken for sequencing was peripheral blood. The receptor source for this set is a man aged 55 to 69 with acute or convalescent COVID-19.

The rearrangement joins TRBV15 to TRBJ2-7; D might be TRBD2 (5 bases). CDR3 size: 15 residues. Germline CDR1 and CDR2: LNHNV and YYDKDF (reference sequence). With 0 bases removed from V and 3 bases from J, the gap between germline ends came to 12 bases. This CDR3 reads CATSRDLGSRYEQYF. For the CDR3, the DNA is TGTGCCACCAGCAGAGATTTGGGGAGTCGCTACGAGCAGTACTTC.

This clone was found once. V and J are TRBV12-5 and TRBJ2-7; tentative D call: TRBD1 (6 bases). The CDR3 runs to 13 residues. The germline gives CDR1 LGHNT, CDR2 FRNRAP. Trimming cost V 6 bases and J 0 bases, with 9 bases left between them. The CDR3 reads CASGQGISYEQYF. The CDR3 nucleotides are TGTGCTAGTGGACAGGGTATCTCCTACGAGCAGTACTTC.

In its sample, this clone was seen once. The CDR3 DNA sequence: TGTGCCAGCAGCTCACAGACAGGGATTAGCAATCAGCCCCAGCATTTT. Its protein product is CASSSQTGISNQPQHF. This sequence joins TRBV7-2 and TRBJ1-5, with TRBD1 matching 7 bases. V was clipped by 4 bases and J by 0 bases; unmatched bases: 6. This CDR3 is 16 amino acids long. Germline V CDR1 and CDR2: SGHTA, FQGNSA. Supplemented by reference TRBV7-2 and TRBJ1-5, the full variable domain reads GAGVSQSPSNKVTEKGKDVELRCDPISGHTALYWYRQSLGQGLEFLIYFQGNSAPDKSGLPSDRFSAERTGGSVSTLTIQRTQQEDSAVYLCASSSQTGISNQPQHFGDGTRLSIL.

This clone was recorded a few times. The rearrangement links TRBV4-3 to TRBJ2-1; TRBD2 might be the D (5 bases). This CDR3 is built from 17 residues. Germline V gives CDR1 LGHNA, CDR2 YSLEER. Trimming stripped 0 bases from V and 4 bases from J, with 16 bases between. The CDR3 region is CASSQEKTPRAYNEQFF. CDR3 DNA: TGCGCCAGCAGCCAAGAAAAAACACCGAGGGCGTACAATGAGCAGTTCTTC.

The rearrangement joins TRBV5-1 to TRBJ1-1; TRBD1 might be the D (5 bases). Between the trimmed V and J ends, which lost 2 bases and 5 bases, there was a span of 19 bases. There are 16 residues in the CDR3. Germline loops: CDR1 SGHRS, CDR2 YFSETQ. The CDR3 DNA is TGCGCCAGCAGCTTTAGGGGTTCCGGGCGGGGGACTGAAGCTTTCTTT. It yields the protein CASSFRGSGRGTEAFF.

This chain links TRBV5-5 with TRBJ2-1; TRBD2 aligns across 12 bases. The junction had 5 bases not matched to a gene; V was cut back by 3 bases and J by 10 bases. This CDR3 spans 14 amino acids. CDR1 is SGHKS and CDR2 is YYEKEE in the germline V gene (reference sequence). The DNA of the CDR3 is TGTGCCAGCAGCTCGACTAGCGGGAGACGGGAGCAGTTCTTC. As protein: CASSSTSGRREQFF.

This clone is a singleton in its sample. This chain uses TRBV7-3 with TRBJ2-7; 8 nucleotides align to TRBD1. Germline CDR1 and CDR2: SGHTA and FQGTGA. The ends lost 4 bases at V and 2 bases at J; junction bases unmatched: 13. This CDR3 spans 17 amino acids. The CDR3 loop is CASSSGRGDRSPYEQYF. CDR3 sequence (DNA): TGTGCCAGCAGCTCAGGAAGGGGGGACAGGAGCCCCTACGAGCAGTACTTC.

This chain links TRBV7-2 with TRBJ2-7, with D possibly being TRBD2 (5 bases). V lost 2 bases to trimming and J lost 1 base, with 12 bases between them. Germline CDR1 is SGHTA and CDR2 is FQGNSA. This CDR3 spans 15 amino acids. In DNA, the CDR3 is TGTGCCAGCAGCTTAAGCGGAGGTATTTCCTACGAGCAGTACTTC. Encoded protein: CASSLSGGISYEQYF. Filled out from reference TRBV7-2 and TRBJ2-7, the complete variable domain reads GAGVSQSPSNKVTEKGKDVELRCDPISGHTALYWYRQSLGQGLEFLIYFQGNSAPDKSGLPSDRFSAERTGGSVSTLTIQRTQQEDSAVYLCASSLSGGISYEQYFGPGTRLTVT.

This chain joins TRBV11-2 and TRBJ1-2; D not certain. The CDR3 has 13 residues. Per germline, CDR1 SGHAT and CDR2 FQNNGV. V lost 3 bases and J 4 bases, leaving 9 bases between the germline ends. In DNA form, the CDR3 reads TGTGCCAGCAGCTTTAACTCACTCTATGGCTACACCTTC. As protein: CASSFNSLYGYTF.

The table lists this clone with a few counts. V is TRBV15 and J is TRBJ1-5, with TRBD1 matching over 9 bases. The J segment lost 6 bases and the V segment lost 3 bases, leaving 9 bases of the junction unmatched. This CDR3 is built from 16 residues. Germline lookup yields CDR1 LNHNV and CDR2 YYDKDF (reference sequence). The CDR3 region has the DNA TGTGCCACCAGCAGGGGCCGGGACAGGGTGGGTCAGCCCCAGCATTTT. It translates to CATSRGRDRVGQPQHF. Full variable domain (rest looked up from reference TRBV15 and TRBJ1-5): DAMVIQNPRYQVTQFGKPVTLSCSQTLNHNVMYWYQQKSSQAPKLLFHYYDKDFNNEADTPDNFQSRRPNTSFCFLDIRSPGLGDTAMYLCATSRGRDRVGQPQHFGDGTRLSIL.

The chain has TRBV10-3 and TRBJ1-2, with 8 bases fitting TRBD1. Germline V gene sequence: CDR1 ENHRY, CDR2 SYGVKD. The CDR3 sequence is 14 residues long. Germline trimming cut 4 bases from V and 4 bases from J; bases unmatched to any gene: 5. Here the CDR3 reads CAISGDRSSYGYTF. CDR3 DNA: TGTGCCATCAGTGGGGACAGGTCTTCCTATGGCTACACCTTC.

The genes are TRBV4-2 and TRBJ2-1; TRBD1 matches at 7 bases. Losses at the gene ends were 3 bases for V and 4 bases for J; bases not matched to a gene: 6. The CDR3 contains 15 residues. Germline V gene lookup returns CDR1 LGHNA and CDR2 YNFKEQ. CDR3 loop: CASSQPGQTYNEQFF. The CDR3 DNA reads TGTGCCAGCAGCCAGCCGGGACAGACTTACAATGAGCAGTTCTTC.

A single count supports this clone. CDR3 in amino acids: CASSLLLSGNTIYF. CDR3 bases: TGTGCCAGCAGCCTATTGCTCTCTGGAAACACCATATATTTT. This chain joins TRBV2 and TRBJ1-3; D is ambiguous. Germline CDR1 reads SNHLY; CDR2 reads FYNNEI. Trimming pared 6 bases from V and 0 bases from J, leaving 9 bases between. This CDR3 contains 14 residues.

This clone was observed many times. The rearrangement joins TRBV6-4 to TRBJ2-2; D call uncertain. V lost 5 bases, J lost 1 base, and 5 bases lay in between. The CDR3 has 13 residues. Germline CDR1 and CDR2: MRHNA and SNTAGT. CDR3 in amino acids: CASSIGNTGELFF. In DNA form, the CDR3 reads TGTGCCAGCAGTATCGGGAACACCGGGGAGCTGTTTTTT.

The chain recombines TRBV14 with TRBJ2-7; D may be TRBD1 (5 bases). Trimming removed 4 bases at V and 6 bases at J, with 13 bases between. The CDR3 consists of 13 residues. CDR1 is SGHDN and CDR2 is FVKESK in the germline V gene. CDR3 sequence reads: CASSLIQESEQYF. The CDR3 DNA sequence: TGTGCCAGCAGCCTTATACAGGAGAGCGAGCAGTACTTC.

The chain is built from TRBV2 and TRBJ1-1; TRBD1 matches at 8 bases. Germline assignment: CDR1 SNHLY and CDR2 FYNNEI. The junction had 5 bases not matched to a gene; V was cut back by 6 bases and J by 2 bases. The CDR3 is made up of 14 amino acids. CDR3 nucleotide sequence: TGTGCCAGCAGGAGGACAGGGAGCAACACTGAAGCTTTCTTT. It specifies CASRRTGSNTEAFF.

This clone was counted at least ten times. V and J are TRBV7-9 and TRBJ1-3; TRBD1 might be the D (5 bases). The V gene's germline CDR1 is SEHNR and CDR2 FQNEAQ (reference sequence). This CDR3 is built from 14 residues. V was shortened by 2 bases and J by 2 bases, with 7 bases between the two germline ends. The CDR3 nucleotides are TGTGCCAGCAGCTTAAAAGGGGCTGGAAACACCATATATTTT. Protein sequence: CASSLKGAGNTIYF.